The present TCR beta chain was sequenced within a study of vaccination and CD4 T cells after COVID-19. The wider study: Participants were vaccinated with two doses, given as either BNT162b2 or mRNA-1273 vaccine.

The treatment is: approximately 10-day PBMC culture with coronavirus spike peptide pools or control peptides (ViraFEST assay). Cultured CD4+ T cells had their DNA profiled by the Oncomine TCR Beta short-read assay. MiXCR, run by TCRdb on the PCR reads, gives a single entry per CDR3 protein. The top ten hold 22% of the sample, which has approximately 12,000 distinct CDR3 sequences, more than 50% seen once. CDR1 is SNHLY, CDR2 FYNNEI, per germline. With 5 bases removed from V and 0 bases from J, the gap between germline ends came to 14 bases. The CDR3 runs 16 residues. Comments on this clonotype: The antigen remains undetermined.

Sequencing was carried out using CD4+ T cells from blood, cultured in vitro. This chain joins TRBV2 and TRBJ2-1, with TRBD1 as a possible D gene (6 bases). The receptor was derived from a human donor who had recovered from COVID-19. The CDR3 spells CASSKQGTSSYNEQFF. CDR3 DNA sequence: TGTGCCAGCAGTAAACAGGGAACGAGCTCCTACAATGAGCAGTTCTTC.